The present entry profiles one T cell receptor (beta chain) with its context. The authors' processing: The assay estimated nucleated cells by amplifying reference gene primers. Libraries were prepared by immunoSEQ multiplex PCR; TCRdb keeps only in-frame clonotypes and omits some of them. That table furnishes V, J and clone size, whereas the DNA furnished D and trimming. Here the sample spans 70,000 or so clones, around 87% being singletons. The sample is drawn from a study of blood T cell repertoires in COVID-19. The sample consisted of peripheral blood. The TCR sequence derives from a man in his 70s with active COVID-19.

CDR3 sequence reads: CASSLGPRVRAYEQYF. As DNA, the CDR3 is TGTGCCAGCAGCTTGGGCCCCAGGGTCCGGGCCTACGAGCAGTACTTC. J is TRBJ2-7 and V is TRBV5-4; tentative D call: TRBD1 (5 bases). From germline, CDR1 is SGHNT and CDR2 YYREEE (reference sequence). Between the trimmed V and J ends, which lost 0 bases and 2 bases, there was a span of 15 bases. This CDR3 is 16 amino acids long.